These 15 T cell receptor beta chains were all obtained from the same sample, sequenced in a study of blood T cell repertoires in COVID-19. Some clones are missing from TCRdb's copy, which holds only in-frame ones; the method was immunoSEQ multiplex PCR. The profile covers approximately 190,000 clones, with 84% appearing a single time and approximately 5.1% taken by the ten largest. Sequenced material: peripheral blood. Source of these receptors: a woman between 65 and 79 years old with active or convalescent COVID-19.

The CDR3 reads CASSLSGLGAGEQYF. DNA for the CDR3: TGTGCCAGCAGTTTATCGGGACTAGGGGCTGGCGAGCAGTACTTC. The chain couples TRBV28 to TRBJ2-7, with 8 bases that match TRBD2. The CDR3 loop spans 15 amino acids. The J segment lost 6 bases and the V segment lost 1 base, leaving 8 bases of the junction unmatched. Germline loops: CDR1 MDHEN, CDR2 SYDVKM.

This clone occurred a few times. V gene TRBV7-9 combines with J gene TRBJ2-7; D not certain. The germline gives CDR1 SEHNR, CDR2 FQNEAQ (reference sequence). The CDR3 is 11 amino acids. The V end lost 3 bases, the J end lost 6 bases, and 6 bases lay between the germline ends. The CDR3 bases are TGTGCCAGCAGCTTGATCGGCGAGCAGTACTTC. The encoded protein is CASSLIGEQYF.

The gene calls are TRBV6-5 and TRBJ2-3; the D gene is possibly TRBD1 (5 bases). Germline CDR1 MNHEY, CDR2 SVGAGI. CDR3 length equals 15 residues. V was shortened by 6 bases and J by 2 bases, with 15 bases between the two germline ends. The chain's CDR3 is CASSLQGYPTDTQYF. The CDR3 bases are TGTGCCAGCAGCCTTCAGGGATATCCCACAGATACGCAGTATTTT.

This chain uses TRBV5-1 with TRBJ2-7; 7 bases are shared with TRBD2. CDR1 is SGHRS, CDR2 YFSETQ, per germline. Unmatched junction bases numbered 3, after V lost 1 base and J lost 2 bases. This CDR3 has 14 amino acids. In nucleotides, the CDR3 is TGCGCCAGCAGCTTGTCTAGCGGAACCTACGAGCAGTACTTC. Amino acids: CASSLSSGTYEQYF.

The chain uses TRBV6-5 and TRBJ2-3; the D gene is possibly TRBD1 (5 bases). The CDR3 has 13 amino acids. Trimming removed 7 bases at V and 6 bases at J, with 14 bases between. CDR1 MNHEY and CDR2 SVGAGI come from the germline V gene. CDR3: CASTWGWLDTQYF. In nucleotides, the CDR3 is TGTGCCAGCACCTGGGGCTGGCTGGATACGCAGTATTTT.

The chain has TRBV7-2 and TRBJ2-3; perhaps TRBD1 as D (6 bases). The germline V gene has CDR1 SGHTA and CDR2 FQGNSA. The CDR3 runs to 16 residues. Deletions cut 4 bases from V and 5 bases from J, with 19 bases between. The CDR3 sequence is CASSSRDTPLRDTQYF. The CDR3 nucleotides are TGTGCCAGCAGCTCCCGGGACACCCCCCTGAGAGATACGCAGTATTTT. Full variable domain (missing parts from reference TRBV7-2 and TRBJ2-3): GAGVSQSPSNKVTEKGKDVELRCDPISGHTALYWYRQSLGQGLEFLIYFQGNSAPDKSGLPSDRFSAERTGGSVSTLTIQRTQQEDSAVYLCASSSRDTPLRDTQYFGPGTRLTVL.

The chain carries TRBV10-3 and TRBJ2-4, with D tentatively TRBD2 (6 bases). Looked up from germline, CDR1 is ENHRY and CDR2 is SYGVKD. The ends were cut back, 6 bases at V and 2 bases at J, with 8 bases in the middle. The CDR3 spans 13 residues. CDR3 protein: CAIRGGSKNIQYF. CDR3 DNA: TGTGCCATCAGGGGGGGTTCCAAAAACATTCAGTACTTC.

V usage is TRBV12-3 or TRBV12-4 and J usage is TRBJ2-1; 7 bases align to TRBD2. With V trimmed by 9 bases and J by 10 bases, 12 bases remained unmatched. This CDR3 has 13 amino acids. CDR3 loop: CASRGTTSPEQFF. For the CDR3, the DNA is TGTGCCAGTCGGGGGACTACCTCTCCCGAGCAGTTCTTC.

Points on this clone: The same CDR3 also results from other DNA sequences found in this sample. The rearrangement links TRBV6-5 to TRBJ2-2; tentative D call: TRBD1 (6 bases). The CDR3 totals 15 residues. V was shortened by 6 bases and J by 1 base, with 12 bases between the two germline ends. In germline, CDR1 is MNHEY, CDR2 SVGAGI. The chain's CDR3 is CASSTGTKNTGELFF. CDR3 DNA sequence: TGTGCCAGCAGCACCGGGACAAAGAACACCGGGGAGCTGTTTTTT.

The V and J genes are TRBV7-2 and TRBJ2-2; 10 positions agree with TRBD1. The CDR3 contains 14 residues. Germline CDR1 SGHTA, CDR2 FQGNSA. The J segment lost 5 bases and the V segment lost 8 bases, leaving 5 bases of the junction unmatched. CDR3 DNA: TGTGCCAGCCGACAGGGGGCAGGGACCGGGGAGCTGTTTTTT. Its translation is CASRQGAGTGELFF.

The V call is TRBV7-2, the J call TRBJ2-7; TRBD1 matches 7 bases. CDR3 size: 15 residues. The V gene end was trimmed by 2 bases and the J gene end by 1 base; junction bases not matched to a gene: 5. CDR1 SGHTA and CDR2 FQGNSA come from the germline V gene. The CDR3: CASSLTPTGSYEQYF. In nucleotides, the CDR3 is TGTGCCAGCAGCTTAACTCCGACAGGGTCCTACGAGCAGTACTTC.

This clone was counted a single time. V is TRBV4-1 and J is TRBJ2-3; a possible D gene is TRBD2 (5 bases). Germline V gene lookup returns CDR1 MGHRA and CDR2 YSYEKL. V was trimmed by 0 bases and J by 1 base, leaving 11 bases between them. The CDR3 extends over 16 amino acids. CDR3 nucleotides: TGCGCCAGCAGCCAAGACCTGGGAGCCGGCACAGATACGCAGTATTTT. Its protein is CASSQDLGAGTDTQYF.

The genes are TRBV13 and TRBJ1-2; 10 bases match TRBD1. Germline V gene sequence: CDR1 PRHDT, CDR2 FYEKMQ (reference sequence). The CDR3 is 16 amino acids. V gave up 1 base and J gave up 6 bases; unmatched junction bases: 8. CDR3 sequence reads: CASSLVPRQGANGYTF. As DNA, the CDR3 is TGTGCCAGCAGCTTAGTTCCGAGACAGGGGGCTAATGGCTACACCTTC.

The CDR3 spells CASSKQGAPRTGELFF. The CDR3 nucleotides are TGTGCCAGCAGCAAACAGGGGGCGCCTCGAACCGGGGAGCTGTTTTTT. V is TRBV28 and J is TRBJ2-2; TRBD1 matches at 9 bases. Germline lookup yields CDR1 MDHEN and CDR2 SYDVKM. This CDR3 is built from 16 residues. Trimming took 6 bases from V and 5 from J; bases not matched to a gene: 10. Complete variable domain (other parts from reference TRBV28 and TRBJ2-2): DVKVTQSSRYLVKRTGEKVFLECVQDMDHENMFWYRQDPGLGLRLIYFSYDVKMKEKGDIPEGYSVSREKKERFSLILESASTNQTSMYLCASSKQGAPRTGELFFGEGSRLTVL.

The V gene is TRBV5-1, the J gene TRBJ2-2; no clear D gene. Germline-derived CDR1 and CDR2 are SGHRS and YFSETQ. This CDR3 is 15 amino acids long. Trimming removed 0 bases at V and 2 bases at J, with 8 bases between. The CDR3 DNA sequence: TGCGCCAGCAGCTTGGACAGATTAAACACCGGGGAGCTGTTTTTT. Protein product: CASSLDRLNTGELFF.